This T cell receptor (beta chain) was sequenced during a study of control samples from healthy donors and cancer patients. CDR1 is SGHAT and CDR2 is FQNNGV in the germline V gene. The junction had 10 bases not matched to a gene; V was cut back by 4 bases and J by 6 bases. The CDR3 covers 16 residues. The count of this clone is one. Clones were read by immunoSEQ multiplex PCR, and TCRdb kept only the in-frame ones, dropping some. The table has around 93,000 clones, 80% to 90% seen once. This TCR was recovered from a man in his thirties or forties in good health. Sample: blood. V and J are TRBV11-2 and TRBJ2-7; 12 nucleotides line up with TRBD2. CDR3 nucleotide sequence: TGTGCCAGCAGCTCACTAGCGGGAGGTCTCGGGTCCGAGCAGTACTTC. Translated, it gives CASSSLAGGLGSEQYF.